This T cell receptor (beta chain) was captured in a study of T cell responses to AZD1222 COVID-19 vaccine. Study-level points and caveats: Baseline testing showed seropositivity in only a handful of AZD1222 recipients. Once two AZD1222 doses were given, Spike-specific TCR breadth and depth went up. There were vaccine-associated CD4 TCRs across spike, dominant at 160-218 and 743-854.

In the case of this clone: The antigen remains undetermined.

Germline values: CDR1 LGHNA, CDR2 YSLEER. With V trimmed by 3 bases and J by 9 bases, 8 bases remained unmatched. This CDR3 is built from 16 residues. The analysis combined second doses at about 4 or about 12 weeks. The protocol was immunoSEQ multiplex PCR, while the TCRdb copy is restricted to in-frame clones and leaves out a portion. In the table there are 250,000 to 300,000 clones, 94% of which are singletons. The chain carries TRBV4-3 and TRBJ2-1; 13 bases align to TRBD2. This sample comprised peripheral blood, obtained 28 days after the second AZD1222 dose. This TCR was recovered from an adult who received the AZD1222 COVID-19 vaccine. CDR3 sequence reads: CASSQTLAGGPGEQFF. The CDR3, as DNA: TGCGCCAGCAGCCAGACACTAGCGGGAGGGCCCGGTGAGCAGTTCTTC.